This T cell receptor (beta chain) derives from a study of blood T cell repertoires in COVID-19. About the study: Acute and convalescent COVID-19 samples came from the United States, Italy and Spain. T cells, B-cell-depleted T cells, or PBMCs provided the cDNA or gDNA that served as material.

Germline CDR1 is SQVTM and CDR2 is ANQGSEA. V lost 4 bases to trimming and J lost 5 bases, with 11 bases between them. The CDR3 sequence is 13 residues long. Sequenced by immunoSEQ multiplex PCR; TCRdb stores in-frame clones only, minus some. In the table there are 250,000 to 350,000 clones, about four fifths of which are singletons. The sequenced sample consisted of peripheral blood. The J gene is TRBJ2-2, the V gene TRBV29-1, with TRBD1 as a possible D gene (5 bases). The receptor was isolated from a woman aged 50 to 65 with acute or convalescent COVID-19. The CDR3 sequence is CSVARWTTGELFF. The CDR3 DNA reads TGCAGCGTTGCCCGCTGGACAACCGGGGAGCTGTTTTTT.